This TCR beta chain was captured by sequencing in a study of cytomegalovirus exposure and HLA in healthy donors. After removal of 1 base from V and 11 bases from J, the junction contained 18 bases not matched to a gene. CDR3 length: 18 residues. Per germline, CDR1 LGHNA and CDR2 YSLEER. Regarding the study as a whole: Investigators reported more than 150 TCR beta chains as tied to cytomegalovirus. Indistinguishable V segments, including TRBV6-2 and TRBV6-3, were excluded. In a later analysis, donors in an Asian-associated ancestry cluster reportedly had fewer N-insertions in productive TCRs than the cohort mean.

Concerning this clone itself: Its antigen is unknown.

PCR employed 60 Vbeta and 13 Jbeta primers. Method: immunoSEQ multiplex PCR; TCRdb's copy keeps in-frame clones and lacks some. The repertoire holds around 160,000 clones, with 75% to 85% as singletons. This clonotype was obtained from a male donor in good health and CMV-seropositive. The chain carries TRBV4-3 and TRBJ1-4, with 8 bases identical to TRBD1. The sample taken for sequencing was PBMCs. Written as DNA, the CDR3 is TGCGCCAGCAGCCAAGCATCGAATACAGGGACAGGCACGAGGAAACTGTTTTTT. It encodes CASSQASNTGTGTRKLFF.